The rows below give T cell receptor beta chains drawn from one sample of a study of T-cell reconstitution after alpha-beta-depleted transplantation in children. One entry per CDR3 protein results from TCRdb running MiXCR on the PCR reads. The sample carries 95,000 to 120,000 distinct CDR3 sequences, 5% to 7% recorded once. This sample comprised PBMCs, mostly from graft donor cells, obtained 360 days after TCRalphabeta/CD19-depleted stem cell transplant. These receptors were collected from a male patient between 2 and 10 years old who had a stem cell transplant for acute lymphoblastic leukemia, so the T cells may come from the graft donor. Both conserved end residues are part of each CDR3. Fields, in order: CDR3 protein, CDR3 DNA, clone size, J gene, D gene, V gene. A D gene is named only where the DNA matches it firmly. Clone size appears in some rows only: once, few, many, or a class for an expanded clone.

CDR3aa: CASSVIMTGRDTQYF; CDR3nt: TGTGCCAGCAGCGTAATTATGACAGGGCGGGATACGCAGTATTTT; abundance: -; j_gene: TRBJ2-3; d_gene: TRBD1; v_gene: TRBV9
CDR3aa: CASSQFSGTGVGEQYF; CDR3nt: TGTGCCAGCAGCCAATTCTCCGGGACAGGGGTAGGGGAGCAGTACTTC; abundance: few; j_gene: TRBJ2-7; d_gene: TRBD1; v_gene: TRBV27
CDR3aa: CSAGQPEAFF; CDR3nt: TGCAGCGCCGGACAGCCTGAAGCTTTCTTT; abundance: many; j_gene: TRBJ1-1; d_gene: -; v_gene: TRBV29-1
CDR3aa: CASKSLGRGYEQYF; CDR3nt: TGTGCCAGCAAGTCCCTCGGGAGAGGATACGAGCAGTACTTC; abundance: -; j_gene: TRBJ2-7; d_gene: -; v_gene: TRBV6-2/TRBV6-3
CDR3aa: CASSLDEGAGNTIYF; CDR3nt: TGTGCCAGCAGCTTAGATGAGGGAGCTGGAAACACCATATATTTT; abundance: -; j_gene: TRBJ1-3; d_gene: -; v_gene: TRBV7-9
CDR3aa: CASSPDFISLRGNEQFF; CDR3nt: TGTGCCAGCAGCCCGGACTTTATTAGTCTTCGGGGCAATGAGCAGTTCTTC; abundance: many; j_gene: TRBJ2-1; d_gene: -; v_gene: TRBV7-9
CDR3aa: CATTSSTDTQYF; CDR3nt: TGTGCCACCACTAGCAGCACAGATACGCAGTATTTT; abundance: -; j_gene: TRBJ2-3; d_gene: -; v_gene: TRBV24-1
CDR3aa: CSVEEGSPYEQYF; CDR3nt: TGCAGCGTTGAAGAAGGGTCCCCCTACGAGCAGTACTTC; abundance: -; j_gene: TRBJ2-7; d_gene: -; v_gene: TRBV29-1
CDR3aa: CASRAPNSPLHF; CDR3nt: TGCGCCAGCCGGGCCCCTAATTCACCCCTCCACTTT; abundance: many; j_gene: TRBJ1-6; d_gene: -; v_gene: TRBV5-1
CDR3aa: CASSDSGYGYTF; CDR3nt: TGCGCCAGCAGCGATTCTGGCTATGGCTACACCTTC; abundance: many; j_gene: TRBJ1-2; d_gene: -; v_gene: TRBV4-3
CDR3aa: CASSAPGLYTGELFF; CDR3nt: TGTGCCAGCAGCGCCCCGGGACTCTACACCGGGGAGCTGTTTTTT; abundance: many; j_gene: TRBJ2-2; d_gene: -; v_gene: TRBV7-8
CDR3aa: CASAPRVSNQPQHF; CDR3nt: TGTGCCAGCGCACCCAGGGTTAGCAATCAGCCCCAGCATTTT; abundance: many; j_gene: TRBJ1-5; d_gene: -; v_gene: TRBV2
CDR3aa: CASSLVIGTGKNTEAFF; CDR3nt: TGCGCCAGCAGCTTGGTCATTGGGACAGGGAAGAACACTGAAGCTTTCTTT; abundance: many; j_gene: TRBJ1-1; d_gene: TRBD1; v_gene: TRBV5-1
CDR3aa: CASSQVDGNQPQHF; CDR3nt: TGCGCCAGCAGCCAAGTGGACGGCAATCAGCCCCAGCATTTT; abundance: many; j_gene: TRBJ1-5; d_gene: -; v_gene: TRBV4-3
CDR3aa: CASSVGGKGTGELFF; CDR3nt: TGTGCCAGCAGCGTTGGAGGGAAGGGAACCGGGGAGCTGTTTTTT; abundance: few; j_gene: TRBJ2-2; d_gene: -; v_gene: TRBV9
CDR3aa: CASSSHLSYNEQFF; CDR3nt: TGCGCCAGCAGCTCCCACTTGTCCTACAATGAGCAGTTCTTC; abundance: many; j_gene: TRBJ2-1; d_gene: -; v_gene: TRBV5-1
CDR3aa: CASSGGGSGHETQYF; CDR3nt: TGTGCCAGCAGCGGGGGAGGAAGCGGCCACGAGACCCAGTACTTC; abundance: few; j_gene: TRBJ2-5; d_gene: -; v_gene: TRBV9
CDR3aa: CASSLTSGLSYEQYF; CDR3nt: TGCGCCAGCAGCTTGACTAGCGGGCTTTCATACGAGCAGTACTTC; abundance: few; j_gene: TRBJ2-7; d_gene: TRBD2; v_gene: TRBV5-1
CDR3aa: CSVEGSSGGYNEQFF; CDR3nt: TGCAGCGTTGAAGGAAGTAGCGGGGGGTACAATGAGCAGTTCTTC; abundance: many; j_gene: TRBJ2-1; d_gene: TRBD2; v_gene: TRBV29-1
CDR3aa: CAEQGGAHGEQFF; CDR3nt: TGTGCCGAGCAGGGGGGGGCCCACGGCGAGCAGTTCTTC; abundance: few; j_gene: TRBJ2-1; d_gene: -; v_gene: TRBV7-9
CDR3aa: CASSSWGTEAFF; CDR3nt: TGTGCCAGCAGTTCGTGGGGCACTGAAGCTTTCTTT; abundance: few; j_gene: TRBJ1-1; d_gene: -; v_gene: TRBV27
CDR3aa: CATSRDPLRYSPLHF; CDR3nt: TGTGCCACCAGCAGAGATCCCCTCCGGTATTCACCCCTCCACTTT; abundance: many; j_gene: TRBJ1-6; d_gene: -; v_gene: TRBV15
CDR3aa: CASSFDSGKGVEQYF; CDR3nt: TGTGCCAGCAGCTTCGATAGCGGAAAGGGGGTCGAGCAGTACTTC; abundance: many; j_gene: TRBJ2-7; d_gene: -; v_gene: TRBV7-2
CDR3aa: CASSFDLRQFF; CDR3nt: TGTGCCAGCAGCTTCGACCTAAGGCAGTTCTTC; abundance: many; j_gene: TRBJ2-1; d_gene: -; v_gene: TRBV7-9
CDR3aa: CASSSTGRTDTQYF; CDR3nt: TGCGCCAGCAGCTCGACAGGTAGGACAGATACGCAGTATTTT; abundance: many; j_gene: TRBJ2-3; d_gene: -; v_gene: TRBV5-1
CDR3aa: CASSAPQGIGESETQYF; CDR3nt: TGTGCCAGCAGTGCCCCCCAGGGGATTGGAGAGTCGGAGACCCAGTACTTC; abundance: many; j_gene: TRBJ2-5; d_gene: -; v_gene: TRBV25-1